These 15 T cell receptor beta chains share one sample of origin, sequenced in a study of cytomegalovirus exposure and HLA in healthy donors. The study ran its PCR with 60 Vbeta and 13 Jbeta primers. Profiling relied on immunoSEQ multiplex PCR, and the TCRdb table lists in-frame clones only, not all of them. This table holds more than 90,000 clones, around 69% found once. The source material was PBMCs. The source of these receptors is a middle-aged man in good health and CMV-seropositive.

J is TRBJ1-2 and V is TRBV11-2; D is perhaps TRBD1 (5 bases). V was cut by 5 bases and J by 8 bases, with 18 bases left in between. Per germline, CDR1 SGHAT and CDR2 FQNNGV. The length of the CDR3 is 14 residues. Here the CDR3 reads CASSATGFSEGYTF. The CDR3 coding sequence is TGTGCCAGCAGCGCAACAGGTTTTTCTGAGGGCTACACCTTC. The variable domain in full, with the rest retrieved from reference TRBV11-2 and TRBJ1-2, is EAGVAQSPRYKIIEKRQSVAFWCNPISGHATLYWYQQILGQGPKLLIQFQNNGVVDDSQLPKDRFSAERLKGVDSTLKIQPAKLEDSAVYLCASSATGFSEGYTFGSGTRLTVV.

This clone appeared a few times. The chain links TRBV9 to TRBJ1-1; D is unclear. The CDR3 length is 13 residues. Germline assignment: CDR1 SGDLS and CDR2 YYNGEE. Trimming took 4 bases from V and 0 from J, leaving 7 bases between them. CDR3 DNA: TGTGCCAGCAGCCTTGCGGTGAACACTGAAGCTTTCTTT. This gives the protein CASSLAVNTEAFF.

CDR3 coding DNA: TGCGCCAGCAGCTTGGGTACTCTGGTCGGGGGAACTGAAGCTTTCTTT. This codes for CASSLGTLVGGTEAFF. The chain combines TRBV5-1 with TRBJ1-1; the D gene is possibly TRBD1 (5 bases). Germline CDR1 is SGHRS and CDR2 is YFSETQ. Trimming stripped 0 bases from V and 5 bases from J, with 17 bases between. CDR3 length: 16 amino acids.

This clone was counted between two and nine times. The chain is built from TRBV2 and TRBJ1-1; 7 bases are a match to TRBD1. The CDR3 has 13 amino acids. J gave up 7 bases and V 7 bases, and 9 bases lay outside the gene matches. From germline, CDR1 is SNHLY and CDR2 FYNNEI. The CDR3 region has the DNA TGTGCCAGCATTCCGGGACAGACTCTTGAAGCTTTCTTT. This codes for CASIPGQTLEAFF.

The rearrangement joins TRBV6-1 to TRBJ2-1, with TRBD2 matching 13 bases. Germline loops: CDR1 MNHNS, CDR2 SASEGT. J lost 6 bases, V lost 4 bases, and 0 bases had no gene match. The CDR3 extends over 14 amino acids. In DNA, the CDR3 is TGTGCCAGCAGTGGACTAGCGGGAGGCAATGAGCAGTTCTTC. It yields the protein CASSGLAGGNEQFF.

The sample holds one count of this clone. The rearrangement joins TRBV28 to TRBJ2-3; perhaps TRBD1 as D (6 bases). The CDR3 is 15 residues long. The germline V and J ends were trimmed by 4 bases and 1 base, with 12 bases remaining between them. CDR1 is MDHEN and CDR2 is SYDVKM in the germline V gene. The DNA for the CDR3 is TGTGCCAGCAGTTCCGGGACAACAGGCACAGATACGCAGTATTTT. This translates into CASSSGTTGTDTQYF.

The chain joins TRBV7-9 to TRBJ2-5; 7 bases align to TRBD1. V was pared by 8 bases and J by 3 bases, with 9 bases of the junction left unmatched. The CDR3 has 14 amino acids. CDR1 is SEHNR, CDR2 FQNEAQ, per germline (reference sequence). CDR3 in DNA: TGTGCCAGCTCCCTACCCGGGACAGAAGAGACCCAGTACTTC. Encoded protein: CASSLPGTEETQYF.

With regard to this clone: The same CDR3 arises from other DNA sequences in this sample as well. The chain uses TRBV6-5 and TRBJ2-7; 8 bases are a match to TRBD1. This CDR3 region has 15 residues. Germline V lookup: CDR1 MNHEY, CDR2 SVGAGI. With V trimmed by 6 bases and J by 3 bases, 10 bases remained unmatched. CDR3 protein: CASSKGGRGRYEQYF. CDR3 sequence (DNA): TGTGCCAGCAGCAAAGGCGGCAGGGGGCGCTACGAGCAGTACTTC.

The chain recombines TRBV4-2 with TRBJ2-1; 11 bases agree with TRBD2. CDR1 and CDR2 (germline): LGHNA, YNFKEQ. V was clipped by 0 bases and J by 7 bases; unmatched bases: 8. CDR3 length: 17 residues. In DNA, the CDR3 is TGTGCCAGCAGCCAAGATCCGGCTAGCGGGGGGCGGAATGAGCAGTTCTTC. Translation: CASSQDPASGGRNEQFF.

The V call is TRBV29-1, the J call TRBJ2-1; TRBD1 might be the D (6 bases). The CDR3 has 11 amino acids. Germline V lookup: CDR1 SQVTM, CDR2 ANQGSEA. V lost 7 bases and J 8 bases, leaving 12 bases between the germline ends. CDR3 nucleotides: TGCAGCGGACAACAGGGCTATGAGCAGTTCTTC. It yields the protein CSGQQGYEQFF.

V usage is TRBV19 and J usage is TRBJ2-7; 9 bases line up with TRBD2. The CDR3 runs 16 residues. The germline V gene encodes CDR1 LNHDA and CDR2 SQIVND (reference sequence). V trimming: 4 bases; J trimming: 6 bases; junction bases outside the gene matches: 13. CDR3 loop: CASSRPGLATSGEQYF. CDR3 bases: TGTGCCAGTAGTAGGCCGGGACTAGCTACCTCGGGCGAGCAGTACTTC.

This clone has just one count. V gene TRBV6-5 combines with J gene TRBJ2-5, with D perhaps TRBD1 (6 bases). The germline CDR1 and CDR2 sequences are MNHEY and SVGAGI. V gave up 6 bases and J gave up 3 bases, with 17 bases separating them. This CDR3 has 15 amino acids. This chain's CDR3 is CASSQTTGTKETQYF. The CDR3 DNA reads TGTGCCAGCAGCCAAACGACCGGGACAAAAGAGACCCAGTACTTC.

This chain connects TRBV19 to TRBJ2-1; 11 nucleotides match TRBD1. Germline CDR1 reads LNHDA; CDR2 reads SQIVND (reference sequence). J lost 5 bases, V lost 2 bases, and 5 bases had no gene match. This CDR3 spans 16 amino acids. The CDR3 here is CASSISRTGGNNEQFF. CDR3 bases: TGTGCCAGTAGTATATCGCGGACAGGGGGCAACAATGAGCAGTTCTTC.

The chain is built from TRBV11-2 and TRBJ2-2, with 12 bases fitting TRBD2. The CDR3 extends over 15 amino acids. The V gene end was trimmed by 5 bases and the J gene end by 7 bases; junction bases not matched to a gene: 5. The germline V gene encodes CDR1 SGHAT and CDR2 FQNNGV. CDR3 loop: CASSTSGRPGGELFF. The CDR3 nucleotides read TGTGCCAGCAGCACTAGCGGGAGGCCCGGCGGGGAGCTGTTTTTT. The full variable domain, completed using reference TRBV11-2 and TRBJ2-2, is EAGVAQSPRYKIIEKRQSVAFWCNPISGHATLYWYQQILGQGPKLLIQFQNNGVVDDSQLPKDRFSAERLKGVDSTLKIQPAKLEDSAVYLCASSTSGRPGGELFFGEGSRLTVL.

The chain employs TRBV7-9 and TRBJ2-1; the D gene is possibly TRBD2 (6 bases). Trimming cost V 5 bases and J 2 bases, with 16 bases left between them. Germline V CDR1 and CDR2: SEHNR, FQNEAQ (reference sequence). The CDR3 extends over 16 amino acids. The CDR3 sequence: CASSPQEGATYNEQFF. The CDR3 bases are TGTGCCAGCAGCCCACAGGAGGGTGCGACCTACAATGAGCAGTTCTTC.